These T cell receptor beta chains were read from a single sample in a study of blood T cell repertoires in COVID-19. Assay used: immunoSEQ multiplex PCR; TCRdb lists only in-frame clones, some missing. The table has 130,000 to 150,000 clones, about 88% seen once. The specimen sequenced was peripheral blood. Source of these receptors: a human donor in a cohort sampled during active COVID-19. The CDR3 runs from the conserved cysteine through the conserved F or W. The order of the fields is D gene, V gene, J gene, CDR3 DNA, CDR3 protein. D genes are given only for firm matches.

>NA|TRBV4-3|TRBJ2-5
TGCGCCAGCAGCCCGACCCCCAGAGGGCCAGGGGTTATCCAAGAGACCCAGTACTTC
CASSPTPRGPGVIQETQYF
>TRBD2|TRBV7-6|TRBJ2-5
TGTGCCAGCAGCTTAATGTCTAGCGGGAGTGAGACCCAGTACTTC
CASSLMSSGSETQYF
>NA|TRBV6-5|TRBJ1-1
TGTGCCAGCATGCGTATGAACACTGAAGCTTTCTTT
CASMRMNTEAFF
>TRBD2|TRBV2|TRBJ2-5
TGTGCCAGCGACCGGACTAGCGGGCAAGAGACCCAGTACTTC
CASDRTSGQETQYF
>TRBD1|TRBV18|TRBJ2-2
TGTGCCAGCTCACCGACAGGGGGCACCGGGGAGCTGTTTTTT
CASSPTGGTGELFF
>NA|TRBV5-1|TRBJ2-5
TGCGCCAGCAGCCTAACTAGCCCGACCGGAGAGACCCAGTACTTC
CASSLTSPTGETQYF
>TRBD1|TRBV28|TRBJ1-1
TGTGCCAGCAGTTTGATAGGGGGCGGCACTGAAGCTTTCTTT
CASSLIGGGTEAFF
>NA|TRBV9|TRBJ2-5
TGTGCCAGCAGCCCTGCCGGGCCCCCGGGGGAGACCCAGTACTTC
CASSPAGPPGETQYF
>NA|TRBV5-6|TRBJ2-3
TGTGCCAGCAGCTTGTCTGACCCCTCAGGATCAGATACGCAGTATTTT
CASSLSDPSGSDTQYF
>NA|TRBV11-3|TRBJ2-3
TGTGCCAGCAGCTTAGACCCTAGAACAGATACGCAGTATTTT
CASSLDPRTDTQYF